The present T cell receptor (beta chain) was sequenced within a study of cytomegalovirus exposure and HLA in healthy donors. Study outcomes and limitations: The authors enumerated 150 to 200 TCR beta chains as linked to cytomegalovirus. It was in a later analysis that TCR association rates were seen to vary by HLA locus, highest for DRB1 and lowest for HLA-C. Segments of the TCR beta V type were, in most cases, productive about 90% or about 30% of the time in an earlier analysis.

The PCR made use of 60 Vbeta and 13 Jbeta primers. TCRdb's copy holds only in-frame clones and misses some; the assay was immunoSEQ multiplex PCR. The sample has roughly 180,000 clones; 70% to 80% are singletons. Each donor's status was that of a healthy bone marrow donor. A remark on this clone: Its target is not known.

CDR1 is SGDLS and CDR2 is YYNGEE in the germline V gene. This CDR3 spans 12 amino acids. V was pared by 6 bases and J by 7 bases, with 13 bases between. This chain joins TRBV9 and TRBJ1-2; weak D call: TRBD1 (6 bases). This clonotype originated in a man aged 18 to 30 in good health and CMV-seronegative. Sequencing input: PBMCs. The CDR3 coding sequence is TGTGCCAGCACGAAGGCAGGGGTTGGCTACACCTTC. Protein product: CASTKAGVGYTF.